This T cell receptor (beta chain) was found in a study of blood T cell repertoires in COVID-19. The ends were cut back, 2 bases at V and 7 bases at J, with 15 bases in the middle. Germline V gene lookup returns CDR1 SGHAT and CDR2 FQNNGV. This CDR3 spans 15 amino acids. This clone occurred a few times. Method: immunoSEQ multiplex PCR; TCRdb's copy keeps in-frame clones and lacks some. The repertoire includes about 260,000 clones, approximately 87% of them detected once, and about 1.6% sits in the top ten. Sequencing was carried out using peripheral blood. The chain has TRBV11-2 and TRBJ1-5, with D perhaps matching TRBD1 (6 bases). This TCR derives from a middle-aged woman who had recovered from COVID-19. The CDR3 region has the DNA TGTGCCAGCAGCTTAATCTCAGGGGTCGGCCAGCCCCAGCATTTT. It codes for CASSLISGVGQPQHF.